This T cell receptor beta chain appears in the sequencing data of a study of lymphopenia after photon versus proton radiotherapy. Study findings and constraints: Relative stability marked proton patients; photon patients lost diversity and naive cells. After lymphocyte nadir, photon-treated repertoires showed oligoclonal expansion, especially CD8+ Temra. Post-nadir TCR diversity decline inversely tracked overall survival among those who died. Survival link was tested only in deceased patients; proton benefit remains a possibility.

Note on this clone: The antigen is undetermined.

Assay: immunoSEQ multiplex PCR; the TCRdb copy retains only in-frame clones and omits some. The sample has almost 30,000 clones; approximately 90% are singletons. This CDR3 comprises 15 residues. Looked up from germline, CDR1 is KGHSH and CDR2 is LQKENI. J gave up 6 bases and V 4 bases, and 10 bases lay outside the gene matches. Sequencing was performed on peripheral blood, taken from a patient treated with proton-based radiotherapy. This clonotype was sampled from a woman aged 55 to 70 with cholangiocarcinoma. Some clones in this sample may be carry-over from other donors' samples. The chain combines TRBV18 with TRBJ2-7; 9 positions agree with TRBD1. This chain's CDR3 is CASSRGQGFSSEQYF. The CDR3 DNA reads TGTGCCAGCTCACGAGGACAGGGGTTTTCGTCCGAGCAGTACTTC. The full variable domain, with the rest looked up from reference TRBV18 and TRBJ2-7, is NAGVMQNPRHLVRRRGQEARLRCSPMKGHSHVYWYRQLPEEGLKFMVYLQKENIIDESGMPKERFSAEFPKEGPSILRIQQVVRGDSAAYFCASSRGQGFSSEQYFGPGTRLTVT.